What follows are 26 T cell receptor beta chains derived from one specimen sequenced in a study of CD8+ T cells in alopecia areata. In each case, RNA was isolated and then reverse transcribed into cDNA as the sequencing template. TCRdb's copy holds only in-frame clones and misses some; the assay was immunoSEQ multiplex PCR. Of about 200,000 clones listed, 50% to 60% are singletons. Treatment meaning: oral pan-JAK inhibitor, 5-10 mg twice daily. Sequences were derived from CD4+ T cells sorted from blood, sampled at week 4, from a patient treated with tofacitinib. Source of these receptors: a human donor with alopecia areata.

The gene calls are TRBV27 and TRBJ1-5, with D hard to call. CDR1 is MNHEY, CDR2 SMNVEV, per germline (reference sequence). V shed 4 bases and J shed 6 bases, with 16 bases lying between them. The CDR3 is 15 amino acids. The DNA of the CDR3 is TGTGCCAGCAGTTCGGCCGTAATGCGGGGTCAGCCCCAGCATTTT. This encodes CASSSAVMRGQPQHF.

In its sample, this clone was seen a few times. The rearrangement joins TRBV5-1 to TRBJ2-5, with D possibly being TRBD1 (5 bases). The germline CDR1 and CDR2 sequences are SGHRS and YFSETQ. Trimming took 1 base from V and 4 from J, leaving 14 bases between them. This CDR3 comprises 15 residues. As DNA, the CDR3 is TGCGCCAGCAGCTTGATCGTAGACAGTGCAGAGACCCAGTACTTC. Protein: CASSLIVDSAETQYF.

DNA of the CDR3: TGTGCCAGTAGTGTCAACCGGGGTGATGAGCAGTTCTTC. This codes for CASSVNRGDEQFF. The chain employs TRBV19 and TRBJ2-1, with a possible D match to TRBD2 (5 bases). CDR1 and CDR2 from the germline V gene are LNHDA and SQIVND (reference sequence). Trimming removed 5 bases from V and 8 bases from J, with 13 bases in between. This CDR3 comprises 13 residues.

This chain joins TRBV7-2 and TRBJ1-2; D possibly corresponds to TRBD1 (6 bases). The CDR3 loop spans 15 amino acids. In germline, CDR1 is SGHTA, CDR2 FQGNSA. The V end lost 5 bases, the J end lost 2 bases, and 15 bases lay between the germline ends. CDR3 in amino acids: CASSPWTEGNYGYTF. The CDR3 region has the DNA TGTGCCAGCAGCCCCTGGACAGAAGGCAACTATGGCTACACCTTC.

V gene TRBV5-1 combines with J gene TRBJ1-2; 8 nucleotides align to TRBD1. Germline assignment: CDR1 SGHRS and CDR2 YFSETQ. Germline trimming cut 3 bases from V and 4 bases from J; bases unmatched to any gene: 5. The CDR3 runs to 14 residues. The CDR3 loop is CASSSGQGGYGYTF. The CDR3 DNA sequence: TGCGCCAGCAGCTCCGGACAGGGTGGCTATGGCTACACCTTC.

V usage is TRBV6-1 and J usage is TRBJ1-1; D might be TRBD1 (5 bases). Trimming removed 2 bases from V and 4 bases from J, with 14 bases in between. The CDR3 has 15 residues. CDR1 is MNHNS, CDR2 SASEGT, per germline. The CDR3 coding sequence is TGTGCCAGCAGTGAAAAAAGGGCGAGGGGCACTGAAGCTTTCTTT. It codes for CASSEKRARGTEAFF.

The chain recombines TRBV4-1 with TRBJ1-4; 7 positions agree with TRBD1. V was clipped by 4 bases and J by 8 bases; unmatched bases: 16. Per the germline V gene, CDR1 is MGHRA and CDR2 is YSYEKL. The CDR3 runs to 17 residues. CDR3 DNA: TGCGCCAGCAGCCCACAAGCTCCACTCACAGGGGACGAAAAACTGTTTTTT. This translates into CASSPQAPLTGDEKLFF.

There are a few counts of this clone. This chain links TRBV6-6 with TRBJ2-3, with 9 nucleotides matching TRBD2. The CDR3 length is 15 residues. Germline CDR1 is MNHNY and CDR2 is SVGAGI (reference sequence). V was pared by 7 bases and J by 4 bases, with 9 bases of the junction left unmatched. DNA for the CDR3: TGTGCCAGCACCTACCTTGGCGGGGGGGCAGATACGCAGTATTTT. It specifies CASTYLGGGADTQYF.

This clone was observed a few times. This sequence joins TRBV29-1 and TRBJ1-2, with TRBD1 as a possible D gene (6 bases). The CDR3 contains 13 residues. Germline CDR1 SQVTM, CDR2 ANQGSEA. The ends were cut back, 3 bases at V and 4 bases at J, with 12 bases in the middle. The CDR3 region has the DNA TGCAGCGTTGAGGGGGGCTCCGGCTATGGCTACACCTTC. Translation gives CSVEGGSGYGYTF.

The V and J genes are TRBV2 and TRBJ2-4; D gene uncertain. V gave up 6 bases and J gave up 0 bases, with 12 bases separating them. The germline V gene has CDR1 SNHLY and CDR2 FYNNEI. CDR3 length: 15 amino acids. CDR3 residues: CASRPHELAKNIQYF. In DNA form, the CDR3 reads TGTGCCAGCAGACCTCATGAACTAGCCAAAAACATTCAGTACTTC.

The genes are TRBV30 and TRBJ1-2; D gene ambiguous. The CDR3 spans 15 residues. V shed 1 base and J shed 4 bases, with 16 bases lying between them. The germline CDR1 and CDR2 sequences are GTSNPN and SVGIG (reference sequence). The CDR3 region has the DNA TGTGCCTGGAGTGCCCCAGGATTACGGGTCTATGGCTACACCTTC. Amino acid sequence: CAWSAPGLRVYGYTF.

The genes are TRBV7-9 and TRBJ2-7, with a weak D call TRBD2 (6 bases). V lost 0 bases and J 0 bases, leaving 15 bases between the germline ends. This CDR3 region has 17 residues. Germline CDR1 SEHNR, CDR2 FQNEAQ (reference sequence). The chain's CDR3 is CASSLASPGLSSYEQYF. The CDR3 nucleotides read TGTGCCAGCAGCTTAGCTTCTCCGGGACTGAGCTCCTACGAGCAGTACTTC.

This clone showed up just a few times. The rearrangement links TRBV5-1 to TRBJ1-2; TRBD1 is a possible D gene (6 bases). There are 12 residues in the CDR3. V lost 7 bases, J lost 4 bases, and 11 bases lay in between. Germline V lookup: CDR1 SGHRS, CDR2 YFSETQ. CDR3 nucleotide sequence: TGCGCCAGCCGGACAGACTCCTATGGCTACACCTTC. Translation gives CASRTDSYGYTF.

This clone was recorded a few times. The rearrangement joins TRBV5-1 to TRBJ1-4; a possible D gene is TRBD1 (6 bases). The CDR3 has 14 amino acids. The V gene lost 2 bases and the J gene lost 7 bases, with 12 bases spanning the gap. Germline loops: CDR1 SGHRS, CDR2 YFSETQ. CDR3 nucleotide sequence: TGCGCCAGCAGCTTCGGGACACAGAGTGAAAAACTGTTTTTT. It specifies CASSFGTQSEKLFF.

CDR3 residues: CASSVAGDTQYF. For the CDR3, the DNA is TGTGCCAGCAGTGTCGCGGGGGATACGCAGTATTTT. The rearrangement joins TRBV28 to TRBJ2-3; D may be TRBD2 (6 bases). Germline V gene data show CDR1 as MDHEN and CDR2 as SYDVKM. Trimming removed 5 bases at V and 6 bases at J, with 9 bases between. The CDR3 extends over 12 amino acids.

As to this clone: Other nucleotide sequences in the sample specify the same CDR3. The chain uses TRBV29-1 and TRBJ1-1, with D uncertain. The CDR3 is 11 residues long. Germline assignment: CDR1 SQVTM and CDR2 ANQGSEA. Trimming took off 1 base at V and 2 bases at J, with 2 bases between the two ends. CDR3 region: CSVEGNTEAFF. The DNA for the CDR3 is TGCAGCGTTGAAGGAAACACTGAAGCTTTCTTT.

With respect to this clone: This CDR3 fails to terminate in the conserved phenylalanine or tryptophan, so it likely reflects a read error. This rearrangement joins TRBV7-9 to TRBJ1-2; D not certain. Germline values: CDR1 SEHNR, CDR2 FQNEAQ (reference sequence). CDR3 length: 15 amino acids. V was cut by 0 bases and J by 3 bases, with 11 bases left in between. This CDR3 is CASSLAQQPYYGYTL. The CDR3 region has the DNA TGTGCCAGCAGCTTAGCTCAGCAGCCCTACTATGGCTACACCCTC.

J is TRBJ2-3 and V is TRBV30; 10 bases agree with TRBD2. The CDR3 has 13 residues. Germline trimming cut 8 bases from V and 0 bases from J; bases unmatched to any gene: 2. From germline, CDR1 is GTSNPN and CDR2 SVGIG (reference sequence). The CDR3 is CAATSGSTDTQYF. In nucleotides, the CDR3 is TGTGCCGCGACTAGCGGGAGCACAGATACGCAGTATTTT.

The DNA of the CDR3 is TGTGCCAGCAGCCTACTAGCGGGGGGGGACAATGAGCAGTTCTTC. Translating it yields CASSLLAGGDNEQFF. The gene calls are TRBV28 and TRBJ2-1; 13 positions agree with TRBD2. Germline trimming cut 6 bases from V and 5 bases from J; bases unmatched to any gene: 4. CDR1 is MDHEN and CDR2 is SYDVKM in the germline V gene. The length of the CDR3 is 15 residues.

V is TRBV9 and J is TRBJ1-1; D is undetermined. This CDR3 is built from 14 residues. Trimming pared 3 bases from V and 4 bases from J, leaving 13 bases between. Per germline, CDR1 SGDLS and CDR2 YYNGEE. For the CDR3, the DNA is TGTGCCAGCAGCGCTAACCCGGCAGGCACTGAAGCTTTCTTT. Residues: CASSANPAGTEAFF.

This chain connects TRBV6-5 to TRBJ2-3; D could derive from TRBD1 or TRBD2 (5 bases each). CDR3 length: 14 residues. Germline V CDR1 and CDR2: MNHEY, SVGAGI. V was shortened by 7 bases and J by 0 bases, with 11 bases between the two germline ends. DNA of the CDR3: TGTGCCAGCACCTCGGGACCTAGCACAGATACGCAGTATTTT. It specifies CASTSGPSTDTQYF.

This clone was found a few times. The chain has TRBV18 and TRBJ2-6; D unresolved. The CDR3 runs 17 residues. Germline CDR1 and CDR2: KGHSH and LQKENI. Trimming took 5 bases from V and 2 from J, leaving 16 bases between them. The CDR3 is CASSVPLPDPGANVLTF. The CDR3 DNA is TGTGCCAGCTCAGTTCCCCTACCCGACCCTGGGGCCAACGTCCTGACTTTC.

The rearrangement links TRBV2 to TRBJ1-1, with a possible D match to TRBD1 (5 bases). The CDR3 has 15 amino acids. The V end was cut by 6 bases, the J end by 2 bases, with 16 bases between. Per the germline V gene, CDR1 is SNHLY and CDR2 is FYNNEI. The CDR3 region is CASSKRGSDNTEAFF. For the CDR3, the DNA is TGTGCCAGCAGCAAGCGGGGCAGCGATAACACTGAAGCTTTCTTT.

The rearrangement joins TRBV5-6 to TRBJ1-4; 11 nucleotides align to TRBD1. The CDR3 is made up of 16 amino acids. V lost 5 bases and J lost 2; bases outside the gene matches: 5. Germline V gene lookup returns CDR1 SGHDT and CDR2 YYEEEE. The CDR3 loop reads CASRSGQGATNEKLFF. DNA for the CDR3: TGTGCCAGCAGAAGCGGACAGGGGGCGACTAATGAAAAACTGTTTTTT.

The chain is built from TRBV5-1 and TRBJ2-3; 10 nucleotides match TRBD1. Germline CDR1 reads SGHRS; CDR2 reads YFSETQ. Trimming removed 0 bases from V and 5 bases from J; junction bases left unmatched: 6. The CDR3 consists of 16 residues. The DNA of the CDR3 is TGCGCCAGCAGCTTGGCCGGGACAGGGGTAGTAGATACGCAGTATTTT. It translates to CASSLAGTGVVDTQYF.

This rearrangement joins TRBV10-3 to TRBJ2-7, with a possible D match to TRBD1 (5 bases). V lost 4 bases and J lost 3, with 10 bases in between. Per germline, CDR1 ENHRY and CDR2 SYGVKD. This CDR3 comprises 13 residues. CDR3 sequence (DNA): TGTGCCATCAGTGGGTCAGGGTACTACGAGCAGTACTTC. Its protein product is CAISGSGYYEQYF.